Given below is one T cell receptor beta chain in context. What it binds is not known. This entry is derived from a study of T cell responses to AZD1222 COVID-19 vaccine. On the study more broadly: Pooling covered second doses at about 4 or about 12 weeks.

The CDR3 sequence is 16 residues long. V was pared by 6 bases and J by 2 bases, with 12 bases of the junction left unmatched. The V gene's germline CDR1 is LNHDA and CDR2 SQIVND (reference sequence). Sequencing used immunoSEQ multiplex PCR; TCRdb keeps in-frame clones, though not all of them. The data contain around 140,000 clones, around 90% of them singletons. Study findings and constraints: Reportedly, nearly half the spike-specific TCRs target unmutated variant regions.

The chain joins TRBV19 to TRBJ2-5; 7 bases fit TRBD2. The source material was peripheral blood, sampled on day 0 of AZD1222 vaccination. The origin of this receptor is an adult in good health. CDR3: CASRGPGLPYQETQYF. As DNA, the CDR3 is TGTGCCAGTAGGGGCCCGGGACTACCCTATCAAGAGACCCAGTACTTC.